This paragraph reports one T cell receptor beta chain. The antigen is undetermined. Additional DNA sequences in this sample encode the identical CDR3. With 4 bases clipped from V and 4 bases from J, the junction kept 4 bases outside the gene matches. The germline CDR1 and CDR2 sequences are SGHAT and FQNNGV. This CDR3 is built from 14 residues. The data are from a study of shared clonotypes between healthy human individuals. Whole-study context: Used for every donor were three CD4 naive, three CD4 memory, two CD8 naive and one CD8 memory plate. Study-level findings and limits: Exclusively blood specimens were collected; tissue repertoires likely differ. Among a handful of donors, about 4.6% of naive CD4 clonotypes were found in common.

Data came from immunoSEQ multiplex PCR; TCRdb stores just in-frame clones and leaves some out. The table lists hundreds of thousands of clones, 74% of them singletons. The origin of this receptor is a woman in her 30s in good health. Sequenced sample: memory CD4+ T cells sorted from blood. As for subset: CD45RA-negative fraction. The V and J genes are TRBV11-2 and TRBJ2-5; 9 nucleotides match TRBD1. Here the CDR3 DNA reads TGTGCCAGCAGCTACAACAGGGGGCGAGAGACCCAGTACTTC. It yields the protein CASSYNRGRETQYF.